This T cell receptor (beta chain) was observed in a study of shared clonotypes between healthy human individuals. Study summary: The composition of the donors was two women and a few men aged 18 to 49. Study-level points and caveats: Larger richness was generally estimated for naive than memory subsets. Naive CD4 clonotypes were shared across a few donors at roughly 5%. All-four-donor shared clonotypes had higher generation probabilities than non-shared clonotypes did.

Positively selected for CCR7, the CD45RO-negative cells used as naive CD8 cells excluded terminally differentiated effector memory CD45RA+ cells. Sequenced by immunoSEQ multiplex PCR; TCRdb stores in-frame clones only, minus some. This table has roughly 2 million clones, over 85% appearing once. As regards this clone: Its antigen is not identified.

The CDR3 contains 15 residues. V shed 7 bases and J 5 bases; nucleotides not matched to a gene: 13. The germline gives CDR1 MNHNS, CDR2 SASEGT. This TCR came from a man in his late teens or twenties in good health. The chain combines TRBV6-1 with TRBJ2-7; 8 nucleotides line up with TRBD1. The sample taken for sequencing was naive CD8+ T cells sorted from blood. CDR3 bases: TGTGCCAGCACCCCATTTCCGTCAGGGGGCAACGAGCAGTACTTC. Translated: CASTPFPSGGNEQYF.